This TCR beta chain was captured in a study of memory B cells and T cells in multiple sclerosis. Study-wide results and caveats: Clone-set sizes differed between compartments, so shared clonotype counts needed normalization.

This clone was counted a few times. Its antigen remains unidentified. V lost 0 bases and J 5 bases, leaving 7 bases between the germline ends. The CDR3 sequence is 13 residues long. Germline CDR1 reads MNHNY; CDR2 reads SVGAGI (reference sequence). Separate sequencing covered autoproliferating (CFSE-dim) and non-proliferating (CFSE-high) T cells from stimulus-free culture. 40 million to 50 million CFSE-labeled PBMCs were cultured around seven days unstimulated, then replicate wells were pooled. This table comes from immunoSEQ multiplex PCR, and its TCRdb copy is limited to in-frame clones, with some not included. The table lists over 35,000 clones, about 80% of them singletons, with about 1.1% in the top ten.

Input material: PBMCs from blood kept in culture. The source is a human donor with multiple sclerosis. V and J are TRBV6-6 and TRBJ2-5; no firm D call. The CDR3 bases are TGTGCCAGCAGTTACTCCCCTGGGGAGACCCAGTACTTC. Translating it yields CASSYSPGETQYF.